These 6 T cell receptor beta chains share one sample of origin, sequenced in a study of CD8 T cells in Susac syndrome. With random hexamers, reverse transcription was performed on about 0.5 to 1 ug of RNA. In TCRdb, the immunoSEQ multiplex PCR reads were re-called with MiXCR into one record per CDR3 protein. The sample yields roughly 67,000 distinct CDR3 sequences, about 95% seen once. Sample: CD8+ T cells from PBMCs. The receptors were gathered from a human donor with multiple sclerosis.

This clonotype showed up just once. The chain employs TRBV11-1 and TRBJ1-3, with TRBD1 matching 12 bases. CDR1 and CDR2 from the germline V gene are SGHAT and FQDESV (reference sequence). The J segment lost 0 bases and the V segment lost 4 bases, leaving 13 bases of the junction unmatched. The CDR3 length is 20 residues. The CDR3 sequence: CASSSQRGQGAKSSGNTIYF. Written as DNA, the CDR3 is TGTGCCAGCAGCTCCCAGCGGGGACAGGGGGCCAAGAGCTCTGGAAACACCATATATTTT.

This chain links TRBV12-3 or TRBV12-4 with TRBJ1-2, with D unresolved. The germline V and J ends were trimmed by 3 bases and 2 bases, with 10 bases remaining between them. The CDR3 has 14 amino acids. CDR3 coding DNA: TGTGCCAGCAGTTTGAATAACAACAACTATGGCTACACCTTC. This gives the protein CASSLNNNNYGYTF.

The V and J genes are TRBV6-5 and TRBJ1-2, with 9 bases matching TRBD1. The CDR3 runs 13 residues. After removal of 4 bases from V and 8 bases from J, the junction contained 5 bases not matched to a gene. In germline, CDR1 is MNHEY, CDR2 SVGAGI. CDR3 DNA: TGTGCCAGCAGTTCCGGGACAGGGATAGGCTACACCTTC. Translated: CASSSGTGIGYTF.

The chain employs TRBV5-1 and TRBJ2-5; D possibly uses TRBD1 or TRBD2 (6 bases each). Trimming took off 0 bases at V and 0 bases at J, with 21 bases between the two ends. This CDR3 has 19 amino acids. Germline values: CDR1 SGHRS, CDR2 YFSETQ. The DNA for the CDR3 is TGCGCCAGCAGCTTGGGTACAGGGTTCGGGGGATCAAACCAAGAGACCCAGTACTTC. As protein: CASSLGTGFGGSNQETQYF.

This chain uses TRBV5-1 with TRBJ2-4; D could derive from TRBD1 or TRBD2 (5 bases each). Germline CDR1 reads SGHRS; CDR2 reads YFSETQ. V gave up 4 bases and J gave up 0 bases, with 5 bases separating them. This CDR3 spans 13 amino acids. The CDR3 region is CASSGGAKNIQYF. CDR3 in DNA: TGCGCCAGCAGCGGGGGAGCCAAAAACATTCAGTACTTC.

The chain couples TRBV19 to TRBJ2-1; no firm D call. CDR3 length: 11 amino acids. The germline CDR1 and CDR2 sequences are LNHDA and SQIVND (reference sequence). V dropped 6 bases and J dropped 8 bases, with 8 bases sitting between them. For the CDR3, the DNA is TGTGCCAGTAGGCTAGGGTATGAGCAGTTCTTC. Translating it yields CASRLGYEQFF. Filled out from reference TRBV19 and TRBJ2-1, the complete variable domain reads DGGITQSPKYLFRKEGQNVTLSCEQNLNHDAMYWYRQDPGQGLRLIYYSQIVNDFQKGDIAEGYSVSREKKESFPLTVTSAQKNPTAFYLCASRLGYEQFFGPGTRLTVL.